This TCR beta chain derives from a study of technical replicates of blood from several donors listed by TCRdb under 2017. Of note for this clone: It has no known antigen specificity. Within one base of it there is no much larger clone, and no base qualities were kept. The same CDR3 also results from other DNA sequences found in this sample.

The receptor library was made with the immunoSEQ multiplex PCR assay. TCRdb took over this immuneACCESS table, retaining in-frame rearrangements with V and J assigned. Such tables are incomplete; in checked studies, under half of the missing clones stem from an unresolved V gene, and the remainder is unexplained. The sample table lists about 100,000 clones, about 95% of them with a count of one. 0.3% to 0.35% of the sample belongs to the ten largest clones. The clonotype was recovered from a human donor in good health. Material: T cells isolated from PBMCs.

The CDR3 is CSVGTTSSYEQYF. At the DNA level, the sequence is TGCAGCGTCGGGACAACAAGCTCCTACGAGCAGTACTTC. Recombination connected TRBV29-1 to TRBJ2-7, with a weak D call of TRBD1 (6 bases match). Taken from the germline V gene, the CDR1 and CDR2 loops are SQVTM and ANQGSEA. From the cysteine through the phenylalanine, the CDR3 covers 13 amino acids. CDR3 DNA is the only sequence kept; it has 39 bases, read in frame from the first base. V and J are truncated by 6 bases and 0 bases respectively, leaving an intervening sequence of 12 bases.